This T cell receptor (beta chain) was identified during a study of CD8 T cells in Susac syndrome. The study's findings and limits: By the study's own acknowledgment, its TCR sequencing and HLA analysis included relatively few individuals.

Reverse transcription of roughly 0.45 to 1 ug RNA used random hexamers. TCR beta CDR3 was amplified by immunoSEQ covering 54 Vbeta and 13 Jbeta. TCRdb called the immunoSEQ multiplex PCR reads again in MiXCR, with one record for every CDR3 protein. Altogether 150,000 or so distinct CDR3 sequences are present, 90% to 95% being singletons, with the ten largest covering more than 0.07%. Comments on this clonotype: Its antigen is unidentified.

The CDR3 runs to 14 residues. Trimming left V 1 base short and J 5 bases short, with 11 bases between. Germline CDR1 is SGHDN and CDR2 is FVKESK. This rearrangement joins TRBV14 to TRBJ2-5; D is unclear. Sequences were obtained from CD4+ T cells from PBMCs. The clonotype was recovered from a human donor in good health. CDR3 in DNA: TGTGCCAGCAGCCAAGGGGCCCGGAGCGAGACCCAGTACTTC. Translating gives CASSQGARSETQYF.